Listed here are 22 T cell receptor beta chains from one sample, sequenced in a study of T cell changes during pregnancy in multiple sclerosis. Sequencing used immunoSEQ multiplex PCR; TCRdb keeps in-frame clones, though not all of them. The data contain 60,000 to 75,000 clones, around nine tenths of them singletons. The sequencing here drew on peripheral blood, taken before pregnancy. Receptor source: a female donor with multiple sclerosis, enrolled in a pregnancy study.

As for this clone: Additional DNA sequences in this sample encode the identical CDR3. The V call is TRBV5-4, the J call TRBJ2-7, with TRBD2 identical over 7 bases. Germline V gene lookup returns CDR1 SGHNT and CDR2 YYREEE (reference sequence). CDR3 length equals 13 residues. The V gene end was trimmed by 4 bases and the J gene end by 3 bases; junction bases not matched to a gene: 4. The CDR3 coding sequence is TGTGCCAGCAGCCTGGCGGGGGTCTACGAGCAGTACTTC. Encoded protein: CASSLAGVYEQYF.

This clone was seen more than once but under ten times. The chain uses TRBV9 and TRBJ1-6, with D possibly being TRBD1 (5 bases). Germline CDR1 SGDLS, CDR2 YYNGEE. V lost 3 bases to trimming and J lost 9 bases, with 13 bases between them. The CDR3 totals 14 residues. The CDR3 region is CASSAGGRVSPLHF. DNA for the CDR3: TGTGCCAGCAGCGCGGGGGGGAGGGTTTCACCCCTCCACTTT.

The chain joins TRBV29-1 to TRBJ2-3; D may be TRBD1 (6 bases). CDR1 and CDR2 from the germline V gene are SQVTM and ANQGSEA. Trimming cost V 3 bases and J 2 bases, with 15 bases left between them. The CDR3 runs 15 residues. The CDR3 DNA follows: TGCAGCGTTGAGCCACGGCAGGGGAACACAGATACGCAGTATTTT. It encodes CSVEPRQGNTDTQYF.

This clone was counted a single time. This chain links TRBV27 with TRBJ2-1; D may be TRBD1 (6 bases). Germline V gene sequence: CDR1 MNHEY, CDR2 SMNVEV (reference sequence). The CDR3 contains 15 residues. Trimming took 5 bases from V and 1 from J, leaving 12 bases between them. The chain's CDR3 is CASSANRVSYNEQFF. In DNA, the CDR3 is TGTGCCAGCAGTGCCAACAGGGTTTCCTACAATGAGCAGTTCTTC.

The chain joins TRBV2 to TRBJ1-3; D call uncertain. The germline CDR1 and CDR2 sequences are SNHLY and FYNNEI. Trimming took off 3 bases at V and 0 bases at J, with 3 bases between the two ends. CDR3 length: 13 residues. The CDR3 loop is CASSDSSGNTIYF. DNA of the CDR3: TGTGCCAGCAGTGATAGCTCTGGAAACACCATATATTTT.

The chain recombines TRBV2 with TRBJ2-7, with 12 bases lining up with TRBD2. The V and J ends lost 6 bases and 1 base, in that order; junction bases with no gene match: 4. CDR1 and CDR2 (germline): SNHLY, FYNNEI. The CDR3 totals 15 residues. For the CDR3, the DNA is TGTGCCAGCAGCCCACTAGCGGGGGGATCCTACGAGCAGTACTTC. This translates into CASSPLAGGSYEQYF.

The rearrangement joins TRBV5-1 to TRBJ1-4, with a possible D match to TRBD1 (5 bases). Germline loops: CDR1 SGHRS, CDR2 YFSETQ. CDR3 length: 13 amino acids. The ends were cut back, 4 bases at V and 4 bases at J, with 8 bases in the middle. CDR3: CASSAGHNEKLFF. CDR3 DNA: TGCGCCAGCAGCGCTGGACATAATGAAAAACTGTTTTTT. Filled out from reference TRBV5-1 and TRBJ1-4, the complete variable domain reads KAGVTQTPRYLIKTRGQQVTLSCSPISGHRSVSWYQQTPGQGLQFLFEYFSETQRNKGNFPGRFSGRQFSNSRSEMNVSTLELGDSALYLCASSAGHNEKLFFGSGTQLSVL.

The table lists this clone with a count of one. V gene TRBV7-8 combines with J gene TRBJ1-1; 7 bases fit TRBD1. Germline V gives CDR1 SGHVS, CDR2 FQNEAQ. V shed 0 bases, J shed 13 bases, and the junction held 5 bases outside the gene matches. The CDR3 is 12 residues long. For the CDR3, the DNA is TGTGCCAGCAGCTTAGCCTACAGGGGAGTTTTCTTT. Translated, it gives CASSLAYRGVFF.

The chain combines TRBV5-1 with TRBJ1-5, with D perhaps matching TRBD1 (6 bases). V gave up 3 bases and J gave up 2 bases, with 15 bases separating them. The CDR3 spans 16 residues. Germline lookup yields CDR1 SGHRS and CDR2 YFSETQ. DNA of the CDR3: TGCGCCAGCAGCTCCGGACAGCTTAATGGCAATCAGCCCCAGCATTTT. Residues: CASSSGQLNGNQPQHF.

J is TRBJ2-5 and V is TRBV7-6; D is possibly TRBD1 (6 bases). CDR1 SGHVS and CDR2 FNYEAQ come from the germline V gene. V lost 0 bases, J lost 4 bases, and 9 bases lay in between. CDR3 length equals 14 residues. CDR3 in amino acids: CASSLAGAGETQYF. CDR3 bases: TGTGCCAGCAGCTTAGCGGGGGCGGGAGAGACCCAGTACTTC.

The chain uses TRBV6-1 and TRBJ2-3; 12 nucleotides align to TRBD1. This CDR3 has 15 amino acids. V gave up 6 bases and J gave up 4 bases; unmatched junction bases: 5. Germline assignment: CDR1 MNHNS and CDR2 SASEGT. The CDR3 DNA sequence: TGTGCCAGCAGCCGGGGACAGGGGGCCGCAGATACGCAGTATTTT. This gives the protein CASSRGQGAADTQYF.

This clone was recorded once. This chain connects TRBV6-6 to TRBJ1-2; a possible D gene is TRBD1 (6 bases). The CDR3 sequence is 15 residues long. Germline-derived CDR1 and CDR2 are MNHNY and SVGAGI (reference sequence). V shed 2 bases and J shed 5 bases, with 15 bases lying between them. CDR3 protein: CASSYPKGDGYGYTF. CDR3 sequence (DNA): TGTGCCAGCAGTTACCCGAAGGGGGATGGTTATGGCTACACCTTC.

The chain recombines TRBV7-9 with TRBJ2-2; no firm D call. Germline V gene lookup returns CDR1 SEHNR and CDR2 FQNEAQ (reference sequence). The CDR3 is 14 residues long. V was clipped by 1 base and J by 6 bases, with 9 bases between them. This chain's CDR3 is CASSLGISAGELFF. In DNA form, the CDR3 reads TGTGCCAGCAGCTTAGGTATTTCCGCCGGGGAGCTGTTTTTT.

The rearrangement links TRBV15 to TRBJ2-3, with D possibly being TRBD1 (8 bases). The CDR3 runs 16 residues. The ends were cut back, 0 bases at V and 5 bases at J, with 15 bases in the middle. Germline V gene data show CDR1 as LNHNV and CDR2 as YYDKDF (reference sequence). The DNA for the CDR3 is TGTGCCACCAGCAGAGATTCAACAGGGGGGGGAGATACGCAGTATTTT. Its protein product is CATSRDSTGGGDTQYF.

The gene calls are TRBV9 and TRBJ2-7; 7 nucleotides match TRBD2. This CDR3 comprises 14 residues. Trimming removed 1 base from V and 5 bases from J; junction bases left unmatched: 6. Per the germline V gene, CDR1 is SGDLS and CDR2 is YYNGEE. DNA of the CDR3: TGTGCCAGCAGCGTATCCGGGGGGATCGACGAGCAGTACTTC. Translation: CASSVSGGIDEQYF.

In DNA, the CDR3 is TGTGCCAGCAGCCTCCGAGGTGGGCGGGGGGTCCTCTACAATGAGCAGTTCTTC. Translating gives CASSLRGGRGVLYNEQFF. The V and J genes are TRBV5-6 and TRBJ2-1; TRBD2 aligns across 8 bases. CDR1 SGHDT and CDR2 YYEEEE come from the germline V gene. V shed 4 bases and J 3 bases; nucleotides not matched to a gene: 15. The CDR3 loop spans 18 amino acids.

The chain has TRBV2 and TRBJ1-6; 10 bases are shared with TRBD1. The CDR3 loop spans 14 amino acids. V shed 7 bases, J shed 14 bases, and the junction held 11 bases outside the gene matches. Germline V lookup: CDR1 SNHLY, CDR2 FYNNEI. This chain's CDR3 is CASNLGGQGITLHF. The CDR3, as DNA: TGTGCCAGCAACCTAGGGGGACAGGGGATTACCCTCCACTTT.

The chain carries TRBV19 and TRBJ2-5; D unresolved. Trimming took 1 base from V and 1 from J, leaving 13 bases between them. The CDR3 runs to 16 residues. Germline CDR1 reads LNHDA; CDR2 reads SQIVND (reference sequence). In DNA, the CDR3 is TGTGCCAGTAGTATAGTTGGCGGAAACCCCCAAGAGACCCAGTACTTC. It specifies CASSIVGGNPQETQYF.

The chain is built from TRBV19 and TRBJ2-7, with D perhaps TRBD1 (5 bases). The V end lost 3 bases, the J end lost 3 bases, and 9 bases lay between the germline ends. Germline values: CDR1 LNHDA, CDR2 SQIVND (reference sequence). This CDR3 has 13 residues. The CDR3 DNA follows: TGTGCCAGTAGTATTCAGGGTTTCTACGAGCAGTACTTC. Translating it yields CASSIQGFYEQYF.

The V call is TRBV6-5, the J call TRBJ2-3; 11 bases agree with TRBD2. Unmatched junction bases numbered 6, after V lost 4 bases and J lost 6 bases. The CDR3 sequence is 15 residues long. Per germline, CDR1 MNHEY and CDR2 SVGAGI. The CDR3 DNA sequence: TGTGCCAGCAGTTTAGCGGGGGGGTACGGGGATACGCAGTATTTT. It is translated as CASSLAGGYGDTQYF.

This clone occurred a few times. This chain joins TRBV6-5 and TRBJ1-1, with TRBD1 matching over 7 bases. The CDR3 covers 15 residues. J was trimmed by 0 bases and V by 6 bases; bases with no gene match: 7. Germline V gene sequence: CDR1 MNHEY, CDR2 SVGAGI. CDR3 region: CASRYNRGMNTEAFF. In DNA, the CDR3 is TGTGCCAGCAGGTATAACAGGGGTATGAACACTGAAGCTTTCTTT.

This CDR3 reads CASSLSGPGEAFF. CDR3 sequence (DNA): TGTGCCAGCAGCTTAAGTGGTCCCGGTGAAGCTTTCTTT. V and J are TRBV7-3 and TRBJ1-1; D gene uncertain. The CDR3 extends over 13 amino acids. In germline, CDR1 is SGHTA, CDR2 FQGTGA. V was clipped by 1 base and J by 7 bases, with 10 bases between them.